Here is one T cell receptor (beta chain) with its context. Only a few counts were recorded for this clonotype. What this receptor recognizes is not known. Base qualities are missing; no much larger clone stands one base away. Including cysteine and phenylalanine, the CDR3 has 16 amino acids. The DNA shown is the 48-base CDR3, in frame from base 1. CDR1 and CDR2 (SGHNT, YYREEE) derive from the germline V gene (reference sequence). Trimming takes 3 bases from V and 5 bases from J, and the germline ends sit 19 bases apart. The sample is drawn from a study of T cells after yellow fever vaccination (dated by TCRdb to about 2019). Some background on the complete study: The SMART-Seq v4 Ultra Low Input RNA kit was used to prepare libraries from fractions with low cell numbers. Blood was collected at multiple timepoints before and after primary and secondary immunization, and bulk PBMC replicates and cell subsets were isolated. To track T-cell clones before and after primary and booster YFV17D yellow fever vaccination, bulk TCR alpha and beta repertoires were sequenced longitudinally. Two healthy male donors, one aged 18 to 29 and one aged 30 to 40 years, made up the cohort.

The treatment or condition label here, explained by the study, means: live attenuated yellow fever vaccine strain. At each blood-draw timepoint, two biological replicates of bulk PBMCs were collected. A standard Ficoll-Paque protocol was used to isolate PBMCs from peripheral blood. TriZol was used to extract RNA from bulk PBMCs, CD4 and CD8 fractions, and dextramer-positive and dextramer-negative fractions. General conclusions and limits of the study: A small fraction of clonotypes showed up in both the CD4 and CD8 compartments, probably as a result of convergent recombination. Compared with the primary T-cell response, the secondary T-cell response was faster but weaker, reaching its peak on day 5 rather than on day 15. FACS-sorted repertoires could contain abundant contaminating clonotypes from the bulk population, so computational filtering was required. Most clones expanded after primary vaccination were re-detected after the booster (almost 98% of CD4 and more than 70% of CD8), suggesting broad memory maintenance. Because the study included only two donors, the extent to which the findings can be generalized is limited.

Sequencer: Illumina NovaSeq 6000. TCR cDNA was synthesized by 5'RACE template switching, through which a universal primer site and unique molecular identifiers were introduced. cDNA synthesis was primed from both the TCR alpha and TCR beta constant segments. Two PCR steps were used to amplify libraries, with sample barcodes and sequencing adapters being added in the second step. Sequencing of libraries was performed on Illumina HiSeq 2500 (2x100 bp) or NovaSeq (2x150 bp). On the study's bioinformatics: MIGEC was used to demultiplex reads and collapse the reads into UMI consensus sequences, and MiXCR was used for V(D)J alignment. Clonotypes responding to the vaccine were identified with edgeR on replicate PBMC samples, with the criteria of FDR below 0.01 and a log2 fold change above 5 up to day 15. Bulk clonotypes were assigned CD4 or CD8 identity according to which sequenced CD4 or CD8 repertoire held them at higher abundance. The raw public data were reprocessed by TCRdb itself: fastp quality trimming at Q25, MiXCR clonotype calling, in-frame beta chains only. One record per CDR3 amino acid sequence lists the most common genes and DNA. These V and J calls originate from TCRdb's pipeline instead of the authors' own analysis. The sample profile shows a few hundred thousand distinct CDR3 sequences; around 4.5% of them were found once. Roughly 21% of the sample is taken by the ten largest.

This receptor was identified in a man aged 18 to 29 who received the YFV17D yellow fever vaccine. This sample comprised PBMCs, obtained 15 days after the yellow fever booster vaccination. The rearranged segments are TRBV5-4 and TRBJ2-3, with no confident D gene call. The CDR3 region: CASSSLSTQAKDTQYF. The DNA is TGTGCCAGCAGCTCGCTAAGTACCCAGGCAAAAGATACGCAGTATTTT.